The 6 T cell receptor delta chains presented below share a single source sample, sequenced in a study of γδ T cells in repeated Plasmodium falciparum infection. TCRdb fed the multiplex PCR reads to CATT. The sample lists under 50,000 delta-chain clones, 1.5% to 2% occurring once. Vgamma9/Vdelta2+ and Vdelta2-negative gammadelta T cells were flow-sorted from PBMC for bulk sequencing. Material for sequencing was gamma-delta T cells from blood. The receptors were gathered from a pool of human donors (malaria-infected and uninfected, not separated).

The chain carries TRDV1 and TRDJ1, with D possibly being TRDD3 (8 bases). The J gene is not listed in TCRdb, so it was assigned here from a DNA match to germline. The CDR3 runs to 21 residues. The germline V gene has CDR1 TSWWSYY and CDR2 QGS. The ends were cut back, 5 bases at V and 0 bases at J, with 31 bases in the middle. CDR3 in amino acids: CALGSPAFLDYWGPYTDKLIF. In DNA, the CDR3 is TGTGCTCTTGGGAGCCCCGCCTTCCTTGACTACTGGGGGCCGTACACCGATAAACTCATCTTT.

In the case of this clone: The protein given by TCRdb reflects a much larger clone and differs at residue 8 from this DNA's translation, likely from a read error; the protein shown is the DNA's translation. The V gene is TRDV1, the J gene TRDJ1; 7 bases match TRDD3. The J gene was missing in TCRdb and was found by matching the end of the DNA to germline. Germline V gene data show CDR1 as TSWWSYY and CDR2 as QGS. Trimming cost V 4 bases and J 0 bases; bases outside gene matches: 20. This CDR3 has 20 amino acids. CDR3 sequence: CALGGRDARVLGMYTDKLIF. CDR3 nucleotides: TGTGCTCTTGGGGGCCGGGATGCCCGGGTACTGGGGATGTACACCGATAAACTCATCTTT.

Of note for this clone: The amino acid sequence in TCRdb belongs to a much larger clone and departs from this DNA's translation at residue 5, likely a sequencing read error; the sequence shown is translated from the DNA. The J gene is TRDJ1, the V gene TRDV1; D is ambiguous. Germline lookup yields CDR1 TSWWSYY and CDR2 QGS. This CDR3 is built from 18 residues. Trimming pared 4 bases from V and 0 bases from J, leaving 21 bases between. The CDR3: CALGGALGVERHTDKLIF. The CDR3, as DNA: TGTGCTCTTGGGGGAGCCCTAGGGGTGGAGAGACACACCGATAAACTCATCTTT.

This clone has only a few counts. Given a far larger clone just one base away, this is likely a sequencing read error. The J gene has no call, while the V gene is TRDV3; TRDD3 was called by the table and not checked on the DNA. Germline V gene data show CDR1 as TVYSNPD and CDR2 as GDNSRS (reference sequence). The CDR3 extends over 16 amino acids. This chain's CDR3 is CAFIPGGPPYTDKLIF. The DNA for the CDR3 is TGTGCCTTCATCCCTGGGGGTCCACCGTACACCGATAAACTTATCTTT.

This clone appeared many times. V gene TRDV1 combines with J gene TRDJ1, with 10 bases fitting TRDD3. Trimming cost V 5 bases and J 1 base; bases outside gene matches: 31. Germline CDR1 TSWWSYY, CDR2 QGS. The CDR3 totals 24 residues. The CDR3 loop reads CALGLLIFGPLPLLGDESTDKLIF. The CDR3 bases are TGTGCTCTTGGGCTTCTAATATTTGGGCCCCTCCCCTTACTGGGGGATGAAAGCACCGATAAACTCATCTTT.

Details on this clone: TCRdb assigns this DNA the protein of a much larger clone, which departs from its translation at residue 21; this likely reflects a read error, and the protein shown comes from translating the DNA. Called V gene: TRDV1; the J gene was not called; the table calls TRDD3, which could not be checked here. CDR3 size: 23 residues. Per germline, CDR1 TSWWSYY and CDR2 QGS. The CDR3 region has the DNA TGTGCTCTTGGGGAACCGTTTCCTACTACCGGCCTCTGGGGCTGGGGACACACCGATAAACCCATCTTT. Amino acids: CALGEPFPTTGLWGWGHTDKPIF.